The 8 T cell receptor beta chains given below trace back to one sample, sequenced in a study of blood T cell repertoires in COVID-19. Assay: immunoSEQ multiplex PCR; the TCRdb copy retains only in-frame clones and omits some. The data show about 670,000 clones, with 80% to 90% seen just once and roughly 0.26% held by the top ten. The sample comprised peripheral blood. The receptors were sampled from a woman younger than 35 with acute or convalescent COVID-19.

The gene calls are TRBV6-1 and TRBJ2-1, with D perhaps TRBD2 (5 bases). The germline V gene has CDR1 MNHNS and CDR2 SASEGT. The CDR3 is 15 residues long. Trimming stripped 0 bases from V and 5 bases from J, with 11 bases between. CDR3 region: CASSEARVGDNEQFF. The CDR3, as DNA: TGTGCCAGCAGTGAAGCTCGGGTCGGGGACAATGAGCAGTTCTTC.

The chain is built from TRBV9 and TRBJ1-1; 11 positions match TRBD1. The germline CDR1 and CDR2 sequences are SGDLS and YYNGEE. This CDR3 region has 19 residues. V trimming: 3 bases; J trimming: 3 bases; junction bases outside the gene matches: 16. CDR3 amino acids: CASSASALDRGRDDTEAFF. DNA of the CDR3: TGTGCCAGCAGCGCGTCTGCTTTGGACAGGGGGCGCGACGACACTGAAGCTTTCTTT.

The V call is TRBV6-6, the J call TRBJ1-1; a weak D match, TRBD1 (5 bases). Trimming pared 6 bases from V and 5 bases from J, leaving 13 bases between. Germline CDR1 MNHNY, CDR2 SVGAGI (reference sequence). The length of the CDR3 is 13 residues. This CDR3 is CASRQAQLTEAFF. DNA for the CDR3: TGTGCCAGCAGACAGGCCCAGTTGACTGAAGCTTTCTTT.

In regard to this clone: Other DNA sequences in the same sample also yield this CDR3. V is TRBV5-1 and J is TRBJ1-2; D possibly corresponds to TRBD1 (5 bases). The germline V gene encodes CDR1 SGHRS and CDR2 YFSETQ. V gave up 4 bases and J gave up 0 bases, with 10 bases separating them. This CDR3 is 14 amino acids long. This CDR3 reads CASSPGTANYGYTF. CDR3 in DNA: TGCGCCAGCAGCCCAGGGACTGCTAACTATGGCTACACCTTC.

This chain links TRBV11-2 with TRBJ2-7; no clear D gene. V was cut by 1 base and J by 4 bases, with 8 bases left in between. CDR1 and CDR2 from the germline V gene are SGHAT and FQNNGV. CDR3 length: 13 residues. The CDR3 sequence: CASSLATDYEQYF. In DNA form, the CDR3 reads TGTGCCAGCAGCTTAGCGACTGATTACGAGCAGTACTTC.

The CDR3 region is CASSATGELFF. The CDR3 bases are TGTGCCAGCAGCGCGACCGGGGAGCTGTTTTTT. V gene TRBV9 combines with J gene TRBJ2-2; D not certain. Germline CDR1 and CDR2: SGDLS and YYNGEE. The CDR3 consists of 11 residues. Between the trimmed V and J ends, which lost 3 bases and 5 bases, there was a span of 2 bases.

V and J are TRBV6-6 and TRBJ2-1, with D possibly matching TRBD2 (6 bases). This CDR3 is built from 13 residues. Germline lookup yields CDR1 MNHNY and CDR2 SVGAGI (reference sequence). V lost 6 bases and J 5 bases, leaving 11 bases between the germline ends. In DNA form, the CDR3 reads TGTGCCAGCAGAGAGCGGGCGCACAATGAGCAGTTCTTC. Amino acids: CASRERAHNEQFF.

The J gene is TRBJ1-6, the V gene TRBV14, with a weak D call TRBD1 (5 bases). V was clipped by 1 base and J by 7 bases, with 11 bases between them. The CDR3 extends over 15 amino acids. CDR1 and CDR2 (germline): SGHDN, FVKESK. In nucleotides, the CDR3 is TGTGCCAGCAGCCAAGGGGGGACTAGCAATTCACCCCTCCACTTT. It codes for CASSQGGTSNSPLHF.